The 24 T cell receptor beta chains below all came from one sample that was sequenced in a study of regulatory T cells in long-lasting Graves disease. Regarding time point: persistent/refractory GD, antithyroid drugs over 5 years with positive TRAb. Preparation of the TCR library used RNA extracted from PBMCs. The authors built TCR beta libraries using iRepertoire HTBI primers and Arm-PCR of CDR3 regions. TCRdb reanalysed the multiplex PCR reads using MiXCR and keeps one entry per CDR3 protein. The data contain under 450,000 distinct CDR3 sequences, roughly 23% of them singletons. The sequencing here drew on peripheral blood mononuclear cells (PBMCs), taken when the disease was refractory, from a patient treated with antithyroid drugs. The receptors come from a woman aged 40-49 years with Graves disease.

The gene calls are TRBV3-1 and TRBJ2-7; D unclear. Trimming cost V 1 base and J 4 bases, with 11 bases left between them. CDR3 size: 14 residues. CDR1 and CDR2 (germline): LGHDT, YNNKEL (reference sequence). In nucleotides, the CDR3 is TGTGCCAGCAGCCAAGTTAGATCCGGATACGAGCAGTACTTC. Translation: CASSQVRSGYEQYF.

The rearrangement links TRBV13 to TRBJ1-3; D uncertain. Trimming stripped 1 base from V and 0 bases from J, with 7 bases between. The V gene's germline CDR1 is PRHDT and CDR2 FYEKMQ (reference sequence). The CDR3 contains 15 residues. This chain's CDR3 is CASSLAGYSGNTIYF. CDR3 nucleotide sequence: TGTGCCAGCAGCTTAGCCGGTTACTCTGGAAACACCATATATTTT.

The sample holds a few counts of this clonotype. This chain joins TRBV15 and TRBJ2-1; 9 bases are shared with TRBD2. The CDR3 extends over 16 amino acids. Trimming cost V 2 bases and J 9 bases; bases outside gene matches: 11. The germline gives CDR1 LNHNV, CDR2 YYDKDF (reference sequence). The CDR3 nucleotides are TGTGCCACCAGCAGAACGGGACTAGCAGTGAGAGGTGAGCAGTTCTTC. Amino acids: CATSRTGLAVRGEQFF.

The chain uses TRBV4-1 and TRBJ1-2; D ambiguous. Germline CDR1 is MGHRA and CDR2 is YSYEKL. This CDR3 has 15 residues. Trimming took 3 bases from V and 2 from J, leaving 13 bases between them. CDR3 bases: TGCGCCAGCAGCCACGGGTTCGGGGAAAACTATGGCTACACCTTC. It translates to CASSHGFGENYGYTF.

A remark on this clonotype: A clone one base away is much larger, so this may be a read error. The chain couples TRBV27 to TRBJ2-5; D gene unclear. Trimming stripped 4 bases from V and 7 bases from J, with 13 bases between. Germline V CDR1 and CDR2: MNHEY, SMNVEV (reference sequence). The CDR3 is 13 residues long. CDR3 in DNA: TGTGCCAGCAGTTCACCCTTCCTGGCGACCCAGTACTTC. This codes for CASSSPFLATQYF.

The table lists this clonotype with many counts. This sequence joins TRBV6-1 and TRBJ1-1; 7 bases line up with TRBD1. In germline, CDR1 is MNHNS, CDR2 SASEGT. The CDR3 runs 15 residues. Unmatched junction bases numbered 8, after V lost 2 bases and J lost 5 bases. In nucleotides, the CDR3 is TGTGCCAGCAGTGAAAAAAGACAGGGAATAACTGAAGCTTTCTTT. Protein product: CASSEKRQGITEAFF.

The chain couples TRBV20-1 to TRBJ2-7; D possibly corresponds to TRBD2 (5 bases). V was pared by 7 bases and J by 5 bases, with 21 bases between. Germline loops: CDR1 DFQATT, CDR2 SNEGSKA (reference sequence). The CDR3 has 14 residues. DNA for the CDR3: TGCAGTGTTCCCGGCCCGGCGGGTCTCCACGAGCAGTACTTC. Its translation is CSVPGPAGLHEQYF.

This clonotype was observed a handful of times. The CDR3 region is CASSLRLNSPLHF. The CDR3 bases are TGTGCCAGTAGTCTCCGCCTTAATTCACCCCTCCACTTT. The chain couples TRBV19 to TRBJ1-6; unclear D gene. With 5 bases removed from V and 6 bases from J, the gap between germline ends came to 8 bases. CDR1 is LNHDA, CDR2 SQIVND, per germline (reference sequence). The CDR3 has 13 amino acids.

In this sample, this clonotype turned up many times. The rearrangement uses TRBV7-2 and TRBJ2-5; TRBD2 matches at 7 bases. Trimming removed 5 bases from V and 2 bases from J; junction bases left unmatched: 8. This CDR3 is built from 15 residues. CDR1 and CDR2 (germline): SGHTA, FQGNSA. The CDR3 reads CASSKYRDYQETQYF. The CDR3 region has the DNA TGTGCCAGCAGCAAGTACCGGGACTATCAAGAGACCCAGTACTTC.

The chain links TRBV28 to TRBJ1-2; D not resolved. The CDR3 is 16 amino acids. V shed 4 bases and J shed 5 bases, with 20 bases lying between them. Per germline, CDR1 MDHEN and CDR2 SYDVKM. The CDR3 spells CASSSPSIRVPYGYTF. In DNA, the CDR3 is TGTGCCAGCAGTTCACCTTCGATCCGGGTCCCTTATGGCTACACCTTC.

This clonotype was seen just once. The rearrangement joins TRBV7-6 to TRBJ1-4; D ambiguous. The ends were cut back, 1 base at V and 8 bases at J, with 5 bases in the middle. The CDR3 is 12 residues long. Germline-derived CDR1 and CDR2 are SGHVS and FNYEAQ. The CDR3 reads CASSLVAEKLFF. The CDR3 DNA sequence: TGTGCCAGCAGCTTAGTCGCGGAAAAACTGTTTTTT.

This clonotype was counted only a few times. The chain employs TRBV10-3 and TRBJ2-5; 8 positions agree with TRBD1. The J call may be faulty, since TRBJ2-7 better matches the DNA end. The V gene's germline CDR1 is ENHRY and CDR2 SYGVKD. This CDR3 has 14 amino acids. DNA for the CDR3: TGTGCCACCGGGAGAGGACAGGGCTCCTACGAGCAGTACTTC. Amino acids: CATGRGQGSYEQYF.

This chain links TRBV24-1 with TRBJ2-2, with 7 bases that match TRBD2. CDR1 and CDR2 (germline): KGHDR, SFDVKD. With V trimmed by 5 bases and J by 5 bases, 13 bases remained unmatched. The CDR3 has 17 residues. The CDR3 DNA reads TGTGCCACCAGTGCCGTGCCGGCAGGACTAGTAACCGGGGAGCTGTTTTTT. Protein: CATSAVPAGLVTGELFF.

The sample holds a few counts of this clonotype. This rearrangement joins TRBV27 to TRBJ1-1; no reliable D call. This CDR3 region has 12 residues. The germline CDR1 and CDR2 sequences are MNHEY and SMNVEV (reference sequence). V dropped 7 bases and J dropped 6 bases, with 12 bases sitting between them. The CDR3 DNA follows: TGTGCCAGCACCCACGGGTGGGCTGAAGCTTTCTTT. Encoded protein: CASTHGWAEAFF.

This clonotype was counted only a few times. The chain joins TRBV5-5 to TRBJ1-5, with D maybe TRBD1 (6 bases). Germline V gives CDR1 SGHKS, CDR2 YYEKEE (reference sequence). The CDR3 totals 17 residues. V lost 0 bases, J lost 1 base, and 14 bases lay in between. CDR3 region: CASSLVQGTLSNQPQHF. The CDR3 coding sequence is TGTGCCAGCAGCTTGGTTCAGGGGACGTTAAGCAATCAGCCCCAGCATTTT. The full variable domain, in which reference TRBV5-5 and TRBJ1-5 provide the parts outside the CDR3, is DAGVTQSPTHLIKTRGQQVTLRCSPISGHKSVSWYQQVLGQGPQFIFQYYEKEERGRGNFPDRFSARQFPNYSSELNVNALLLGDSALYLCASSLVQGTLSNQPQHFGDGTRLSIL.

The sample holds a few counts of this clonotype. The chain uses TRBV3-1 and TRBJ1-1; weak D call: TRBD1 (6 bases). The V gene lost 0 bases and the J gene lost 11 bases, with 13 bases spanning the gap. This CDR3 contains 13 residues. The germline V gene has CDR1 LGHDT and CDR2 YNNKEL (reference sequence). The CDR3 here is CASSQDSGTTAFF. The CDR3 nucleotides read TGTGCCAGCAGCCAAGACTCCGGGACAACGGCTTTCTTT.

In this sample, this clonotype turned up many times. This chain joins TRBV19 and TRBJ1-2; D not certain. Per germline, CDR1 LNHDA and CDR2 SQIVND (reference sequence). V was pared by 8 bases and J by 0 bases, with 13 bases between. The CDR3 is 14 residues long. CDR3 protein: CASSPRSTNYGYTF. CDR3 DNA sequence: TGTGCCAGTTCGCCAAGGAGTACTAACTATGGCTACACCTTC.

Turning to this clonotype: It is likely a read error: a sequence one base away is far more abundant. The rearrangement joins TRBV7-9 to TRBJ2-1; 8 positions match TRBD2. This CDR3 region has 15 residues. Germline CDR1 reads SEHNR; CDR2 reads FQNEAQ (reference sequence). The ends lost 8 bases at V and 10 bases at J; junction bases unmatched: 16. The DNA for the CDR3 is TGTGCCAGCTCGGACTCACTAGCGGCGGGAGCCGAGCAGTTCTTC. As protein: CASSDSLAAGAEQFF.

J is TRBJ1-3 and V is TRBV6-1; D gene ambiguous. Germline CDR1 reads MNHNS; CDR2 reads SASEGT. V lost 6 bases and J lost 2, with 14 bases in between. This CDR3 contains 15 residues. CDR3 sequence (DNA): TGTGCCAGCAGGATGAGGGCCCAACCTGGAAACACCATATATTTT. Its translation is CASRMRAQPGNTIYF.

This clonotype has only a few counts. This chain uses TRBV27 with TRBJ1-5; D unclear. The germline gives CDR1 MNHEY, CDR2 SMNVEV (reference sequence). V shed 4 bases and J shed 1 base, with 14 bases lying between them. This CDR3 has 16 residues. This chain's CDR3 is CASSSGAAVSNQPQHF. CDR3 nucleotides: TGTGCCAGCAGTTCCGGAGCTGCAGTAAGCAATCAGCCCCAGCATTTT.

The chain carries TRBV20-1 and TRBJ2-1, with D unresolved. Trimming removed 4 bases from V and 2 bases from J, with 15 bases in between. CDR1 DFQATT and CDR2 SNEGSKA come from the germline V gene (reference sequence). The CDR3 is 15 amino acids. CDR3 DNA sequence: TGCAGTGCTAAACTGATGGGCAAAGCCTACAATGAGCAGTTCTTC. It yields the protein CSAKLMGKAYNEQFF.

This chain uses TRBV20-1 with TRBJ1-1, with D unresolved. The V end was cut by 7 bases, the J end by 1 base, with 7 bases between. CDR1 and CDR2 from the germline V gene are DFQATT and SNEGSKA (reference sequence). CDR3 size: 11 residues. The DNA for the CDR3 is TGCAGTGAACGTCCGAACACTGAAGCTTTCTTT. Its protein product is CSERPNTEAFF.

CDR3 protein: CASSLGRNPYEQYF. The CDR3 coding sequence is TGTGCCAGCAGCTTGGGCAGGAACCCCTACGAGCAGTACTTC. This chain joins TRBV5-4 and TRBJ2-7, with D uncertain. The V end was cut by 0 bases, the J end by 2 bases, with 9 bases between. Germline CDR1 reads SGHNT; CDR2 reads YYREEE (reference sequence). CDR3 length: 14 residues.

This clonotype was observed many times. The chain has TRBV28 and TRBJ1-2; D remains unclear. The V and J ends lost 1 base and 3 bases respectively, with 12 bases between them. CDR1 and CDR2 from the germline V gene are MDHEN and SYDVKM. This CDR3 region has 15 residues. The CDR3 loop is CASSLSSARHYGYTF. CDR3 sequence (DNA): TGTGCCAGCAGTTTATCCTCAGCCCGACACTATGGCTACACCTTC.